This TCR beta chain emerged from a study of cytomegalovirus exposure and HLA in healthy donors. About the study: Caucasian-associated ancestry cluster membership applied to about 83% of several hundred genotyped donors. General observations from the study: A missense DCLRE1C variant was associated with V- and J-gene trimming of TCR beta chains in a later analysis, and an independent cohort replicated the association. V segments that were indistinguishable, TRBV6-2 and TRBV6-3 among them, were omitted from analysis.

This clone was observed a few times. Its specificity is not known. Germline V CDR1 and CDR2: LNHDA, SQIVND (reference sequence). The CDR3 is made up of 14 amino acids. V dropped 3 bases and J dropped 3 bases, with 11 bases sitting between them. PCR was performed using 60 Vbeta and 13 Jbeta primers. Sequencing used immunoSEQ multiplex PCR; TCRdb keeps in-frame clones, though not all of them. Of 150,000 to 200,000 clones listed, roughly 80% were seen once; the top ten hold around 1.4%. The origin of this receptor is a girl aged 5 to 17 in good health and CMV-seropositive. The chain couples TRBV19 to TRBJ1-2; D may be TRBD1 (6 bases). The specimen sequenced was PBMCs. The CDR3 DNA sequence: TGTGCCAGTAGTATGGCGGGGGCCGACTATGGCTACACCTTC. This sequence encodes CASSMAGADYGYTF. Together with reference TRBV19 and TRBJ1-2, the CDR3 gives the full variable domain: DGGITQSPKYLFRKEGQNVTLSCEQNLNHDAMYWYRQDPGQGLRLIYYSQIVNDFQKGDIAEGYSVSREKKESFPLTVTSAQKNPTAFYLCASSMAGADYGYTFGSGTRLTVV.